Sequencing of this T cell receptor (beta chain) was carried out in a study of T cell responses to AZD1222 COVID-19 vaccine. Here immunoSEQ multiplex PCR was the method, and the copy in TCRdb shows in-frame clones only, minus some. Among under 95,000 clones listed, almost 90% were seen once. Study-wide points: Across spike, vaccine-associated CD4 TCRs were found, dominant at 160-218 and 743-854. The reported proportion of spike-specific TCRs targeting unmutated variant regions was nearly half.

This clone was picked up one time. Its antigen is currently unknown. Other DNA sequences from this sample encode an identical CDR3 as well. V lost 1 base and J lost 0, with 6 bases in between. CDR3 length equals 13 residues. Per germline, CDR1 SQVTM and CDR2 ANQGSEA. The study pooled second doses at about 4 or about 12 weeks. J is TRBJ1-1 and V is TRBV29-1; no definite D call. Sequencing used peripheral blood, obtained 28 days after the second AZD1222 dose. The clonotype was recovered from an adult who received the AZD1222 COVID-19 vaccine. In DNA form, the CDR3 reads TGCAGCGTTGAAGGCCAGCTGAACACTGAAGCTTTCTTT. Translation gives CSVEGQLNTEAFF.